A single sample gave rise to the 17 T cell receptor beta chains below, sequenced in a study of identical twins. Via MiXCR, TCRdb re-called the 5' RACE reads, giving one row per CDR3 protein. In the table there are fewer than 900,000 distinct CDR3 sequences, less than 25% of which are singletons. This sample also appeared in a second study, on T cells expressing NK-cell markers.

The sample taken for sequencing was PBMCs. The receptors originated from a woman in her late teens or twenties in good health.

This clonotype showed up just a few times. The chain carries TRBV14 and TRBJ1-2; a weak D match, TRBD1 (6 bases). The CDR3 runs 16 residues. V was cut by 1 base and J by 3 bases, with 15 bases left in between. In germline, CDR1 is SGHDN, CDR2 FVKESK. The CDR3 DNA reads TGTGCCAGCAGCCAAGGCTACGACAGGCCGGACTATGGCTACACCTTC. This codes for CASSQGYDRPDYGYTF.

The chain recombines TRBV9 with TRBJ1-2; no firm D call. The CDR3 has 11 amino acids. Germline CDR1 and CDR2: SGDLS and YYNGEE. V shed 0 bases and J shed 14 bases, with 11 bases lying between them. The CDR3 nucleotides are TGTGCCAGCAGCGTAGGAACAGCTCTGACCTTC. It specifies CASSVGTALTF.

The gene calls are TRBV6-1 and TRBJ2-7, with 8 positions matching TRBD2. Germline assignment: CDR1 MNHNS and CDR2 SASEGT. Unmatched junction bases numbered 14, after V lost 5 bases and J lost 2 bases. The CDR3 is made up of 17 amino acids. The CDR3 coding sequence is TGTGCCAGCAGTCGCTCCTTAGCGGGGAGAAACCCCTACGAGCAGTACTTC. Its protein is CASSRSLAGRNPYEQYF.

This clonotype appeared a few times. The V call is TRBV29-1, the J call TRBJ1-2, with unresolved D. Germline CDR1 reads SQVTM; CDR2 reads ANQGSEA. V was clipped by 4 bases and J by 7 bases, with 19 bases between them. This CDR3 spans 14 amino acids. The CDR3 DNA sequence: TGCAGCGTTGTTCGGACTTCTCCCCCTCCTGGCTACACCTTC. Amino acids: CSVVRTSPPPGYTF.

This clonotype was counted at least ten times. The junction departs from germline at one end; a sequencing error may be responsible. The rearrangement uses TRBV12-3 or TRBV12-4 and TRBJ2-5, with no clear D. The CDR3 extends over 11 amino acids. The CDR3 DNA follows: TGCGCCAGCAGCCAAGGGGAGACCCAGTACTTC. It yields the protein CASSQGETQYF.

This chain joins TRBV18 and TRBJ2-1; the match to TRBD2 covers 7 bases. The CDR3 is made up of 14 amino acids. Germline CDR1 is KGHSH and CDR2 is LQKENI. V shed 8 bases, J shed 9 bases, and the junction held 13 bases outside the gene matches. CDR3 DNA sequence: TGTGCCAGCCGGATGTCGCGGGAGATAGGTGAGCAGTTCTTC. It yields the protein CASRMSREIGEQFF.

This clonotype was recorded a few times. The rearrangement links TRBV7-8 to TRBJ2-7; TRBD2 aligns across 10 bases. The ends lost 8 bases at V and 3 bases at J; junction bases unmatched: 7. This CDR3 comprises 14 residues. CDR1 is SGHVS and CDR2 is FQNEAQ in the germline V gene. The CDR3: CASGRTSGNYEQYF. The CDR3 nucleotides read TGTGCCAGCGGTCGGACTAGCGGAAACTACGAGCAGTACTTC.

The J gene is TRBJ1-5, the V gene TRBV27, with a tentative D call TRBD1 (6 bases). With 6 bases removed from V and 4 bases from J, the gap between germline ends came to 13 bases. There are 14 residues in the CDR3. Germline V lookup: CDR1 MNHEY, CDR2 SMNVEV (reference sequence). CDR3 nucleotide sequence: TGTGCCAGCAGCTGGGGGCGCGGGAATCAGCCCCAGCATTTT. This codes for CASSWGRGNQPQHF.

This clonotype turned up a few times. The rearrangement links TRBV20-1 to TRBJ2-5, with 14 bases identical to TRBD2. Trimming removed 5 bases from V and 6 bases from J; junction bases left unmatched: 8. CDR3 length equals 15 residues. Germline CDR1 reads DFQATT; CDR2 reads SNEGSKA (reference sequence). DNA for the CDR3: TGCAGTGCTTGGACTAGCGGGGGGCCCGAGCAGACCCAGTACTTC. Translated, it gives CSAWTSGGPEQTQYF.

Written as DNA, the CDR3 is TGCAGTGCTTCTCGGACCTACCAAGAGACCCAGTACTTC. Amino acids: CSASRTYQETQYF. The chain is built from TRBV20-1 and TRBJ2-5; unclear D gene. This CDR3 is 13 amino acids long. CDR1 and CDR2 from the germline V gene are DFQATT and SNEGSKA (reference sequence). Trimming took 5 bases from V and 0 from J, leaving 10 bases between them.

This clonotype has only a few counts. The chain couples TRBV12-3 or TRBV12-4 to TRBJ2-7, with D maybe TRBD1 (5 bases). Trimming cost V 10 bases and J 2 bases, with 15 bases left between them. This CDR3 is built from 13 residues. Here the CDR3 reads CATTMGHTYEQYF. CDR3 in DNA: TGTGCCACCACCATGGGGCATACCTACGAGCAGTACTTC.

This clonotype was observed at least ten times. The gene calls are TRBV20-1 and TRBJ1-5; D remains ambiguous. From germline, CDR1 is DFQATT and CDR2 SNEGSKA (reference sequence). The CDR3 spans 11 residues. V was trimmed by 3 bases and J by 6 bases, leaving 6 bases between them. The DNA of the CDR3 is TGCAGTGCTAGTCTAGGTCAGCCCCAGCATTTT. Its translation: CSASLGQPQHF.

This clonotype was observed a handful of times. The V gene is TRBV20-1, the J gene TRBJ2-3, with D unclear. The ends were cut back, 2 bases at V and 6 bases at J, with 15 bases in the middle. Germline V CDR1 and CDR2: DFQATT, SNEGSKA (reference sequence). The CDR3 is made up of 14 amino acids. CDR3: CSARQTPRWDTQYF. CDR3 nucleotide sequence: TGCAGTGCTAGACAGACTCCTCGATGGGATACGCAGTATTTT.

This clonotype was detected many times. V is TRBV9 and J is TRBJ2-1; no definite D call. Trimming removed 1 base at V and 0 bases at J, with 8 bases between. The CDR3 has 15 amino acids. Looked up from germline, CDR1 is SGDLS and CDR2 is YYNGEE. CDR3: CASSVPSSSYNEQFF. CDR3 sequence (DNA): TGTGCCAGCAGCGTACCCTCGAGCTCCTACAATGAGCAGTTCTTC. Drawing the rest from reference TRBV9 and TRBJ2-1, the complete variable domain is DSGVTQTPKHLITATGQRVTLRCSPRSGDLSVYWYQQSLDQGLQFLIQYYNGEERAKGNILERFSAQQFPDLHSELNLSSLELGDSALYFCASSVPSSSYNEQFFGPGTRLTVL.

V gene TRBV5-1 combines with J gene TRBJ2-3; 8 bases match TRBD1. Per germline, CDR1 SGHRS and CDR2 YFSETQ. The trim removed 4 bases at V and 2 bases at J, leaving 6 bases unmatched. The CDR3 loop spans 15 amino acids. CDR3 residues: CASSRDRRSTDTQYF. The CDR3 DNA is TGCGCCAGCAGCCGGGACAGGAGATCCACAGATACGCAGTATTTT.

This clonotype has a count of ten or more. The genes are TRBV21-1 and TRBJ2-7; the D call in the table, TRBD2, was not verified against the DNA. TRBV21-1 is described as a pseudogene. The CDR3 is 13 amino acids. The CDR3, as DNA: TGTGCCAGCAGCGGGGACTTAGCCTACGAGCAGTACTTC. It specifies CASSGDLAYEQYF.

The V gene is TRBV29-1, the J gene TRBJ1-3; D unresolved. V was shortened by 5 bases and J by 0 bases, with 8 bases between the two germline ends. There are 13 residues in the CDR3. Germline loops: CDR1 SQVTM, CDR2 ANQGSEA. CDR3 nucleotides: TGCAGCGTTCACCTGTCCTCTGGAAACACCATATATTTT. It codes for CSVHLSSGNTIYF.